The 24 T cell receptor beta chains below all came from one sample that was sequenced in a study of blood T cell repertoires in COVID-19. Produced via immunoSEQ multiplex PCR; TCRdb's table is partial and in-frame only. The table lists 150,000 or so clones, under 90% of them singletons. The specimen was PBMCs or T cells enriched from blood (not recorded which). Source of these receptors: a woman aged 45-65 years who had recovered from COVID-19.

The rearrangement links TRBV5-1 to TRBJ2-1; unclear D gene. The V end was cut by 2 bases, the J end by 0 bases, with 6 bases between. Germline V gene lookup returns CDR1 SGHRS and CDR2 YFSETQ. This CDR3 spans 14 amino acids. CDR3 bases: TGCGCCAGCAGCTTCTCGGGCTCCTACAATGAGCAGTTCTTC. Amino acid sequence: CASSFSGSYNEQFF. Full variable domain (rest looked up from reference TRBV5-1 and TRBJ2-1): KAGVTQTPRYLIKTRGQQVTLSCSPISGHRSVSWYQQTPGQGLQFLFEYFSETQRNKGNFPGRFSGRQFSNSRSEMNVSTLELGDSALYLCASSFSGSYNEQFFGPGTRLTVL.

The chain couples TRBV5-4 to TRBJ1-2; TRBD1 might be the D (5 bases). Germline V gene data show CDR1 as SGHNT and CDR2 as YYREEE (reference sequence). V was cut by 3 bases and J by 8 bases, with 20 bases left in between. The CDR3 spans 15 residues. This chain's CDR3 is CASSSGTGIREGYTF. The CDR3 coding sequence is TGTGCCAGCAGCTCCGGGACGGGGATACGGGAGGGCTACACCTTC.

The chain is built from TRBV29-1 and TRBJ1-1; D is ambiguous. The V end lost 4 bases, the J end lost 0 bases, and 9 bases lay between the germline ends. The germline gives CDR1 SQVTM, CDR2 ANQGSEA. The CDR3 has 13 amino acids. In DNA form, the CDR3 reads TGCAGCGTTGTAGGCAGGATGAACACTGAAGCTTTCTTT. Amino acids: CSVVGRMNTEAFF. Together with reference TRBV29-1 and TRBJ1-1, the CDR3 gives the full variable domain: SAVISQKPSRDICQRGTSLTIQCQVDSQVTMMFWYRQQPGQSLTLIATANQGSEATYESGFVIDKFPISRPNLTFSTLTVSNMSPEDSSIYLCSVVGRMNTEAFFGQGTRLTVV.

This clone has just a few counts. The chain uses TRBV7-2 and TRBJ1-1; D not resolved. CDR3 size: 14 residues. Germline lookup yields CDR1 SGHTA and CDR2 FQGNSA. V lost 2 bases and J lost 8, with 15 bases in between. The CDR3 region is CASSLWGAGAEAFF. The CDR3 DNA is TGTGCCAGCAGCTTATGGGGTGCGGGTGCCGAAGCTTTCTTT.

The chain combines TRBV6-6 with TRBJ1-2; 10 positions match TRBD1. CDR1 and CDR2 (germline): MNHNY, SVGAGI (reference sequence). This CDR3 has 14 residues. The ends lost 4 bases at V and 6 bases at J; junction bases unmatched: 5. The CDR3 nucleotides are TGTGCCAGCAGTTCTGAAGGGACAGGGGATGGCTACACCTTC. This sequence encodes CASSSEGTGDGYTF.

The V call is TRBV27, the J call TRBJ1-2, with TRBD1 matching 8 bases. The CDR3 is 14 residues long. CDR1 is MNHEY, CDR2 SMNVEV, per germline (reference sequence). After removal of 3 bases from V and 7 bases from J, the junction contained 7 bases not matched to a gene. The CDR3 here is CASSFRTGRSGYTF. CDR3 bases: TGTGCCAGCAGTTTTCGGACAGGGAGGAGTGGCTACACCTTC.

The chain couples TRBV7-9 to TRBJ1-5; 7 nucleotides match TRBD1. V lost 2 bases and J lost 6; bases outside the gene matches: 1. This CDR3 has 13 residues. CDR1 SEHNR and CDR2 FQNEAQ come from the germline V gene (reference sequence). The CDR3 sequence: CASSLTGVQPQHF. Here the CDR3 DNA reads TGTGCCAGCAGCTTAACAGGGGTTCAGCCCCAGCATTTT.

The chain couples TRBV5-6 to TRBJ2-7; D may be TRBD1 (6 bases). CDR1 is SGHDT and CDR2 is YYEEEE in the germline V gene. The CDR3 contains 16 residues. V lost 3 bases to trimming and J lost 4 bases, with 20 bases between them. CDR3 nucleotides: TGTGCCAGCAGCTCGTGGACAGATTTTCCCTCTTACGAGCAGTACTTC. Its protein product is CASSSWTDFPSYEQYF.

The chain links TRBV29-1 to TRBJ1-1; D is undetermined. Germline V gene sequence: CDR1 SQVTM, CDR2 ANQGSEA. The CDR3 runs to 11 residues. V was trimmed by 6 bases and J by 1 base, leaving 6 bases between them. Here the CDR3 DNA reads TGCAGCGTGGCCACGAACACTGAAGCTTTCTTT. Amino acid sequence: CSVATNTEAFF.

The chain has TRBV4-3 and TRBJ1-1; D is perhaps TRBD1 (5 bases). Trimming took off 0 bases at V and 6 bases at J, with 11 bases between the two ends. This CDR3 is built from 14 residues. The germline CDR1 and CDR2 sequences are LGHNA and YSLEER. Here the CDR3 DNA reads TGCGCCAGCAGCCAAGAAATTGGGGCCCCTGAAGCTTTCTTT. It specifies CASSQEIGAPEAFF.

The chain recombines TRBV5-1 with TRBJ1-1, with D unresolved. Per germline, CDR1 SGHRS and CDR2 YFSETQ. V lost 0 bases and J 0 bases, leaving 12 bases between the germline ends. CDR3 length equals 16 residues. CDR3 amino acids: CASSLAGAAMNTEAFF. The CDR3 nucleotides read TGCGCCAGCAGCTTGGCCGGTGCAGCGATGAACACTGAAGCTTTCTTT. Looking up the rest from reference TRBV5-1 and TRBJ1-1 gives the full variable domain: KAGVTQTPRYLIKTRGQQVTLSCSPISGHRSVSWYQQTPGQGLQFLFEYFSETQRNKGNFPGRFSGRQFSNSRSEMNVSTLELGDSALYLCASSLAGAAMNTEAFFGQGTRLTVV.

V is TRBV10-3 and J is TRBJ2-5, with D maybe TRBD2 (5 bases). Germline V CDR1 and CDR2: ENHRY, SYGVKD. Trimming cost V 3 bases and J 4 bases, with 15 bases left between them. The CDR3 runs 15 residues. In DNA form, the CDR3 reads TGTGCCATCAGTGACACGGGGTCTTTACCAGAGACCCAGTACTTC. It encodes CAISDTGSLPETQYF.

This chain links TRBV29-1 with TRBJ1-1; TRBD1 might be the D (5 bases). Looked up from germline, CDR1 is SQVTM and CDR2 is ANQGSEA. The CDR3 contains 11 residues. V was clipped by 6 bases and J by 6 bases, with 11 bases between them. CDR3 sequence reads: CSVGGYAEAFF. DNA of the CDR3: TGCAGCGTCGGGGGGTATGCTGAAGCTTTCTTT.

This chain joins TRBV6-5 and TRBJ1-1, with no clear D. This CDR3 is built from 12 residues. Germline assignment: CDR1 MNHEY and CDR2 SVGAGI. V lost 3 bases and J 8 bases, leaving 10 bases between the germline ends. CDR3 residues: CASSYTAGEAFF. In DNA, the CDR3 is TGTGCCAGCAGTTATACCGCCGGGGAAGCTTTCTTT.

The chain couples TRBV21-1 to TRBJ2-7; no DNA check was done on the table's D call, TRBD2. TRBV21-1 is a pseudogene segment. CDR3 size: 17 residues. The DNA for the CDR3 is TGTGCCAGCAGCACCCGAAGGAGGGGTTTCAGCTCCTACGAGCAGTACTTC. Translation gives CASSTRRRGFSSYEQYF.

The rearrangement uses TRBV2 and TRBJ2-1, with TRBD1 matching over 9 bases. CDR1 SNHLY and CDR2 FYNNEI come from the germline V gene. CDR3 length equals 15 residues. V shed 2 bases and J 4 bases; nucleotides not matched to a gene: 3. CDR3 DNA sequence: TGTGCCAGCAGTGAACAACAGGGGGCTTACAATGAGCAGTTCTTC. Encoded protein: CASSEQQGAYNEQFF. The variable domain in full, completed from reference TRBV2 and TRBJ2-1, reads EPEVTQTPSHQVTQMGQEVILRCVPISNHLYFYWYRQILGQKVEFLVSFYNNEISEKSEIFDDQFSVERPDGSNFTLKIRSTKLEDSAMYFCASSEQQGAYNEQFFGPGTRLTVL.

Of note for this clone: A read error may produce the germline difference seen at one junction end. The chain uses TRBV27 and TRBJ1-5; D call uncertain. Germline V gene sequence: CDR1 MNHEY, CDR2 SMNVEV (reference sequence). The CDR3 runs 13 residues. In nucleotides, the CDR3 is TGTGCCAGCAGTTTATGGCTTCATCATCCCCAGCATTTT. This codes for CASSLWLHHPQHF.

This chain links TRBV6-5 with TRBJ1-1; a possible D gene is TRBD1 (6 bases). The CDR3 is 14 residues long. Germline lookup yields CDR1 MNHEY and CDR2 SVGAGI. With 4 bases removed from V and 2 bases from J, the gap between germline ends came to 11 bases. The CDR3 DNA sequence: TGTGCCAGCAGTTCCGGGACAAGTAACACTGAAGCTTTCTTT. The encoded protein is CASSSGTSNTEAFF.

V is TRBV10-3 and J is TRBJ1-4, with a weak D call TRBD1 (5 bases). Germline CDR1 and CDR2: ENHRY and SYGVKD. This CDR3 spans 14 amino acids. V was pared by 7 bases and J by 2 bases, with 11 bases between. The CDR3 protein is CAINQGGTNEKLFF. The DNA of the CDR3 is TGTGCCATCAACCAGGGAGGGACTAATGAAAAACTGTTTTTT.

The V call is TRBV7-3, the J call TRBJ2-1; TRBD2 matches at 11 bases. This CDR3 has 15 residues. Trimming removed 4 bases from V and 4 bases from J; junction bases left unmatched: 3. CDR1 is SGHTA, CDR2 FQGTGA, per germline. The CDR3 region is CASSSRLAGYNEQFF. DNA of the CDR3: TGTGCCAGCAGCTCGAGACTAGCGGGATACAATGAGCAGTTCTTC.

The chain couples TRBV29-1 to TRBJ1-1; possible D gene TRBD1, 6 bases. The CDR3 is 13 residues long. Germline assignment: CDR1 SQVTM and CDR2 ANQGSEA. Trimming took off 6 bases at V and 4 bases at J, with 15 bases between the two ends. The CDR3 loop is CSVRQGFSTEAFF. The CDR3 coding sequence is TGCAGCGTGAGGCAGGGGTTTAGCACTGAAGCTTTCTTT.

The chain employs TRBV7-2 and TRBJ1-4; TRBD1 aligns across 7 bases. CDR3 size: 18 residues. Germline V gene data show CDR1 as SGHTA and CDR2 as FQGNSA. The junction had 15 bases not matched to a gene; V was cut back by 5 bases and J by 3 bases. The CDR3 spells CASSLAFGGGSPNEKLFF. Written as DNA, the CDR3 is TGTGCCAGCAGCCTCGCATTCGGAGGGGGCTCCCCTAATGAAAAACTGTTTTTT.

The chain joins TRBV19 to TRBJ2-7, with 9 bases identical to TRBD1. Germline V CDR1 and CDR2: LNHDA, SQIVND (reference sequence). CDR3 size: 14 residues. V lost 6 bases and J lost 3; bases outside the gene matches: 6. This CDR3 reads CASRPGTGIYEQYF. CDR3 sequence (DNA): TGTGCCAGTAGACCCGGGACAGGGATCTACGAGCAGTACTTC.

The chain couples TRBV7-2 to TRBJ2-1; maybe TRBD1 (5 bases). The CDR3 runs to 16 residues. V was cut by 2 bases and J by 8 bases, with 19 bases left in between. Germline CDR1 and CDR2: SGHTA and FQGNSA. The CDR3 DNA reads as TGTGCCAGCAGCTTAAGGGGCCGCTATGAAGGTCATGAGCAGTTCTTC. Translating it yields CASSLRGRYEGHEQFF.